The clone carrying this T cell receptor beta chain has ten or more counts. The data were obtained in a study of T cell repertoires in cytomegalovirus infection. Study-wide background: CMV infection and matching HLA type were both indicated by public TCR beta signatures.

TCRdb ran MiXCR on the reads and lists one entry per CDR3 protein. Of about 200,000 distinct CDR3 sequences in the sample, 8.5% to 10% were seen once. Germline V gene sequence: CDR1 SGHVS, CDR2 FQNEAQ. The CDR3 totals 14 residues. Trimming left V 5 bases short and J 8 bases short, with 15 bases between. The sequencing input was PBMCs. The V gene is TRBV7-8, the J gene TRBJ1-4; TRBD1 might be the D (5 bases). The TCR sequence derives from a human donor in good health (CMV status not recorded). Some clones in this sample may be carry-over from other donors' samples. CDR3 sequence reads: CASSQTQGGEKLFF. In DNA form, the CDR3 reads TGTGCCAGCAGCCAGACCCAGGGCGGAGAAAAACTGTTTTTT.